This TCR beta chain was sequenced during a study of blood T cell repertoires in COVID-19. Original handling: Reference gene primers were amplified, and this amplification served to estimate nucleated cell counts. Libraries were prepared by immunoSEQ multiplex PCR; TCRdb keeps only in-frame clonotypes and omits some of them. From that table come the V and J calls and clone size; the DNA was used to work out D and trimming. This table has 400,000 or so clones, about 88% appearing once. Germline-derived CDR1 and CDR2 are KGHDR and SFDVKD. The CDR3 covers 15 residues. Trimming cost V 2 bases and J 4 bases; bases outside gene matches: 3. While infection was still active, Seattle patients were enrolled and then followed longitudinally.

The receptor's source is a woman aged 40 to 50 with COVID-19, enrolled during active disease. The sample consisted of peripheral blood. The V gene is TRBV24-1, the J gene TRBJ2-1; 8 nucleotides line up with TRBD2. The CDR3 region is CATSDYGGGYNEQFF. CDR3 DNA sequence: TGTGCCACCAGTGATTACGGGGGGGGGTACAATGAGCAGTTCTTC.